This TCR beta chain came from a study of CD8 T cells in ankylosing spondylitis. Study-wide points: What appeared characteristic of ankylosing spondylitis blood was a TCR beta motif of several highly homologous variants.

TCRdb fed the 5' RACE reads into MiXCR, producing one record per CDR3 protein. The sample consists of 700,000 to 850,000 distinct CDR3 sequences, 10% to 15% of them appearing once. This clonotype turned up a few times. As yet, its antigen is unknown. Trimming shortened V by 4 bases and J by 10 bases, and 14 bases separated the two germline ends. The CDR3 consists of 14 residues. Specimen: blood, either unsorted or a sorted T cell fraction (not recorded which). This TCR derives from a male donor with ankylosing spondylitis. The chain couples TRBV12-3 or TRBV12-4 to TRBJ1-6, with a possible D match to TRBD1 (5 bases). The CDR3: CASSYGTARSPLHF. DNA for the CDR3: TGTGCCAGCAGTTACGGGACTGCCCGGTCACCCCTCCACTTT.